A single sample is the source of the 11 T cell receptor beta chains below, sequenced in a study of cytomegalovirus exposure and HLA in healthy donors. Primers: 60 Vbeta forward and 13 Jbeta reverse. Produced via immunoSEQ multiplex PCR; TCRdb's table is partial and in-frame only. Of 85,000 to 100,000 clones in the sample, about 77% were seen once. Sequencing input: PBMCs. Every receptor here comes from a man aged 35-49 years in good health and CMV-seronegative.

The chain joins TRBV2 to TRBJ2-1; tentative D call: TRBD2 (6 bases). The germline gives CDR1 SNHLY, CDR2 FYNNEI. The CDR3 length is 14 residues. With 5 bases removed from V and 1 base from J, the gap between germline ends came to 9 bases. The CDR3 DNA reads TGTGCCAGCAGTCGACTAGTTTCCTACAATGAGCAGTTCTTC. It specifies CASSRLVSYNEQFF. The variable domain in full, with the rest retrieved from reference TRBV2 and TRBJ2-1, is EPEVTQTPSHQVTQMGQEVILRCVPISNHLYFYWYRQILGQKVEFLVSFYNNEISEKSEIFDDQFSVERPDGSNFTLKIRSTKLEDSAMYFCASSRLVSYNEQFFGPGTRLTVL.

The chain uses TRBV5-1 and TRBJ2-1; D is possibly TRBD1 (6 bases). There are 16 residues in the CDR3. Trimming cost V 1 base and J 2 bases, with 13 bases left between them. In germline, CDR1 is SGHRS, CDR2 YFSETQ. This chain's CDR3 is CASSLNIGGPYNEQFF. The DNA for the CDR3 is TGCGCCAGCAGCTTGAACATTGGGGGCCCCTACAATGAGCAGTTCTTC.

The CDR3 bases are TGTGCCAGCAGCGGAAATCAGGGACAGCCCCAGCATTTT. It translates to CASSGNQGQPQHF. The chain uses TRBV2 and TRBJ1-5; the D gene is possibly TRBD1 (5 bases). Germline-derived CDR1 and CDR2 are SNHLY and FYNNEI. V was trimmed by 6 bases and J by 7 bases, leaving 13 bases between them. CDR3 length: 13 residues. Variable domain in full (rest from reference TRBV2 and TRBJ1-5): EPEVTQTPSHQVTQMGQEVILRCVPISNHLYFYWYRQILGQKVEFLVSFYNNEISEKSEIFDDQFSVERPDGSNFTLKIRSTKLEDSAMYFCASSGNQGQPQHFGDGTRLSIL.

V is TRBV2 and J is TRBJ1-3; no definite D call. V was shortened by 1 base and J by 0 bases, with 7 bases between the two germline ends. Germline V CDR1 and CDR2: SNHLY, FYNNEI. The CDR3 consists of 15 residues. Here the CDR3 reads CASSEDSSSGNTIYF. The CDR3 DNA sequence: TGTGCCAGCAGTGAAGACAGCTCCTCTGGAAACACCATATATTTT. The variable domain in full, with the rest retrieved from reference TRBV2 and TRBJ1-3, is EPEVTQTPSHQVTQMGQEVILRCVPISNHLYFYWYRQILGQKVEFLVSFYNNEISEKSEIFDDQFSVERPDGSNFTLKIRSTKLEDSAMYFCASSEDSSSGNTIYFGEGSWLTVV.

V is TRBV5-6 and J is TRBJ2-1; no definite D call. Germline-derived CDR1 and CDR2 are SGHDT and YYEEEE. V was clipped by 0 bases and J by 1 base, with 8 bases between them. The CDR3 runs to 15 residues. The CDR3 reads CASSLGTVSYNEQFF. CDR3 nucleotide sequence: TGTGCCAGCAGCTTGGGCACAGTATCCTACAATGAGCAGTTCTTC.

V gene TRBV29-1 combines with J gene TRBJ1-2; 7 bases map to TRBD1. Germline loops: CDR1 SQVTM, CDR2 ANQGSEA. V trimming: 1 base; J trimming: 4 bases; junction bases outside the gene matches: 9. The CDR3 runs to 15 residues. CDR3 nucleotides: TGCAGCGTTGAAGGCCCAACCGGGACAGCCTATGGCTACACCTTC. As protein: CSVEGPTGTAYGYTF.

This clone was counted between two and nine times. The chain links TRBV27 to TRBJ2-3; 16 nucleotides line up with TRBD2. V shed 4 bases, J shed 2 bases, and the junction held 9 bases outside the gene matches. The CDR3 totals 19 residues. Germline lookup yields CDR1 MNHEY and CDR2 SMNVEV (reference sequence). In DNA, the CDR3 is TGTGCCAGCAGTTGGGCGGGACTAGCGGGAGGGGAAACCACAGATACGCAGTATTTT. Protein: CASSWAGLAGGETTDTQYF.

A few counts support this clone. CDR3 sequence (DNA): TGTGCCAGTAGTATCGATGGAGAGTATGGCTACACCTTC. This encodes CASSIDGEYGYTF. V gene TRBV19 combines with J gene TRBJ1-2; D gene ambiguous. The CDR3 consists of 13 residues. V was pared by 3 bases and J by 5 bases, with 10 bases between. The V gene's germline CDR1 is LNHDA and CDR2 SQIVND (reference sequence).

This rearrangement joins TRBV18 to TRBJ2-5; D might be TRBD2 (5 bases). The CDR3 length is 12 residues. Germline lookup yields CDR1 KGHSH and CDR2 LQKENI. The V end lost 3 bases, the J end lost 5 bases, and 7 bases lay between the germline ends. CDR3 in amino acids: CASSPERETQYF. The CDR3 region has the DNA TGTGCCAGCTCACCGGAGCGGGAGACCCAGTACTTC.

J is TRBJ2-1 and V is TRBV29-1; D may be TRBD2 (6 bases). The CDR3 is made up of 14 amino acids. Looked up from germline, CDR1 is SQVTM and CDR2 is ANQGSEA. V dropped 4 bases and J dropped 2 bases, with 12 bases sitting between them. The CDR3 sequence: CSVGLAGTYNEQFF. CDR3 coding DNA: TGCAGCGTTGGATTGGCGGGGACCTACAATGAGCAGTTCTTC.

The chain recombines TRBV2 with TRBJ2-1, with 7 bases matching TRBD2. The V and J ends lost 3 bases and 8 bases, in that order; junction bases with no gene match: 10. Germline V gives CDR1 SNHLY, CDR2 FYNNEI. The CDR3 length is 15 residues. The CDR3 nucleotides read TGTGCCAGCAGTGAGGAGGGAGGGCCGGTATATGAGCAGTTCTTC. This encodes CASSEEGGPVYEQFF.